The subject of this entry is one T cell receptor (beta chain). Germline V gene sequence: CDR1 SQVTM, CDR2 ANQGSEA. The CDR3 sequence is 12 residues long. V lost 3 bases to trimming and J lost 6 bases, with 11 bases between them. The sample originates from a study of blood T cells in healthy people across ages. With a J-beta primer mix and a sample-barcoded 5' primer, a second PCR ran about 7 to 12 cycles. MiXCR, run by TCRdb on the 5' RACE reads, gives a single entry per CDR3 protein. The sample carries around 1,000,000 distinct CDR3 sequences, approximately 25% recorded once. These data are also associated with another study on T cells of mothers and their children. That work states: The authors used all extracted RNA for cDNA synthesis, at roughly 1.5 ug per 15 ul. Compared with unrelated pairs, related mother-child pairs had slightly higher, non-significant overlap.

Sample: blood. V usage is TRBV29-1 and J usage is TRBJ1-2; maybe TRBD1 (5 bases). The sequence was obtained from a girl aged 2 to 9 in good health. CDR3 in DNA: TGCAGCGTTGATGGAGGGGTCCATGGCTACACCTTC. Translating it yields CSVDGGVHGYTF.